One sample yielded the 9 T cell receptor beta chains listed below, sequenced in a study of patients and donors after allogeneic stem cell transplantation. TCRdb passed the RT-PCR reads through MiXCR, listing each CDR3 protein once. The table lists approximately 410,000 distinct CDR3 sequences, around 16% of them singletons. The sequencing input was blood, either unsorted or a sorted T cell fraction (not recorded which). The source is a human donor who was either an allogeneic HSCT recipient or a stem cell or donor lymphocyte infusion donor (not recorded which). It is not recorded whose cells these are; they may come from a transplant donor.

The table lists this clonotype with a few counts. V gene TRBV4-2 combines with J gene TRBJ1-5; the D is unclear. V lost 0 bases, J lost 3 bases, and 3 bases lay in between. CDR1 LGHNA and CDR2 YNFKEQ come from the germline V gene. The CDR3 sequence is 13 residues long. CDR3 region: CASSQDPNQPQHF. CDR3 bases: TGTGCCAGCAGCCAAGATCCCAATCAGCCCCAGCATTTT.

This clonotype turned up a few times. This chain connects TRBV7-6 to TRBJ1-1, with D possibly matching TRBD1 (5 bases). From germline, CDR1 is SGHVS and CDR2 FNYEAQ. With 2 bases removed from V and 3 bases from J, the gap between germline ends came to 13 bases. The CDR3 loop spans 15 amino acids. This chain's CDR3 is CASSLMGGVDTEAFF. CDR3 coding DNA: TGTGCCAGCAGCTTAATGGGGGGTGTGGACACTGAAGCTTTCTTT. The complete variable domain, with remaining parts taken from reference TRBV7-6 and TRBJ1-1, reads GAGVSQSPRYKVTKRGQDVALRCDPISGHVSLYWYRQALGQGPEFLTYFNYEAQQDKSGLPNDRFSAERPEGSISTLTIQRTEQRDSAMYRCASSLMGGVDTEAFFGQGTRLTVV.

V and J are TRBV6-1 and TRBJ1-4; no clear D gene. Germline V lookup: CDR1 MNHNS, CDR2 SASEGT. The CDR3 is made up of 13 amino acids. Trimming took off 6 bases at V and 7 bases at J, with 12 bases between the two ends. CDR3 in amino acids: CASSVRLGEKLFF. The DNA of the CDR3 is TGTGCCAGCAGCGTTAGACTTGGTGAAAAACTGTTTTTT.

This clonotype has just a few counts. V and J are TRBV7-9 and TRBJ2-7; perhaps TRBD1 as D (5 bases). The V gene lost 5 bases and the J gene lost 0 bases, with 11 bases spanning the gap. The CDR3 has 14 amino acids. The germline CDR1 and CDR2 sequences are SEHNR and FQNEAQ (reference sequence). The CDR3 here is CASSPDTVSYEQYF. The CDR3 bases are TGTGCCAGCAGCCCGGACACCGTCTCCTACGAGCAGTACTTC.

This clonotype was seen a handful of times. The chain links TRBV6-6 to TRBJ2-7; D remains unclear. V lost 3 bases to trimming and J lost 0 bases, with 6 bases between them. This CDR3 comprises 13 residues. The V gene's germline CDR1 is MNHNY and CDR2 SVGAGI (reference sequence). The CDR3 DNA is TGTGCCAGCAGTTATCAGGTCTCCTACGAGCAGTACTTC. Its protein is CASSYQVSYEQYF.

The rearrangement uses TRBV7-9 and TRBJ1-1, with a weak D call TRBD1 (6 bases). V gave up 2 bases and J gave up 8 bases, with 9 bases separating them. Per germline, CDR1 SEHNR and CDR2 FQNEAQ (reference sequence). The CDR3 runs to 12 residues. The CDR3 loop reads CASSLIGTEAFF. The CDR3 DNA reads as TGTGCCAGCAGCTTAATTGGGACAGAAGCTTTCTTT.

This clonotype was observed at least ten times. V and J are TRBV7-6 and TRBJ2-2; 8 nucleotides align to TRBD1. J lost 2 bases, V lost 5 bases, and 16 bases had no gene match. This CDR3 spans 19 amino acids. Germline V gives CDR1 SGHVS, CDR2 FNYEAQ. The CDR3 here is CASSQRQGSGVLNTGELFF. As DNA, the CDR3 is TGTGCCAGCAGCCAGAGACAGGGGTCGGGGGTGCTTAACACCGGGGAGCTGTTTTTT. Full variable domain (missing parts from reference TRBV7-6 and TRBJ2-2): GAGVSQSPRYKVTKRGQDVALRCDPISGHVSLYWYRQALGQGPEFLTYFNYEAQQDKSGLPNDRFSAERPEGSISTLTIQRTEQRDSAMYRCASSQRQGSGVLNTGELFFGEGSRLTVL.

Comment on this clonotype: This clone may be a read error of a much larger clone one base away. The gene calls are TRBV2 and TRBJ1-3, with a possible D match to TRBD1 (5 bases). CDR1 and CDR2 from the germline V gene are SNHLY and FYNNEI. The CDR3 extends over 15 amino acids. Trimming removed 6 bases from V and 0 bases from J, with 12 bases in between. CDR3 protein: CASSSGLNSGNTIYF. Written as DNA, the CDR3 is TGTGCCAGCAGCTCGGGACTGAACTCTGGAAACACCATATATTTT.

This sequence joins TRBV11-2 and TRBJ1-1; D is unclear. Looked up from germline, CDR1 is SGHAT and CDR2 is FQNNGV. CDR3 length equals 13 residues. The V and J ends lost 1 base and 5 bases respectively, with 8 bases between them. The CDR3, as DNA: TGTGCCAGCAGCTTAGCCCAGTCTACTGAAGCTTTCTTT. It encodes CASSLAQSTEAFF.